The subject of this entry is one T cell receptor beta chain. Its antigen is unknown. Each TRB amplification used roughly 220-550 ng of genomic DNA from blood. TRB rearrangements were amplified by multiplex PCR with BIOMED2 TRB-A/B primers. TCRdb called the multiplex PCR reads again in MiXCR, with one record for every CDR3 protein. This sample yields some 16,000 distinct CDR3 sequences, of which approximately 30% are seen a single time; 4.5% belongs to the top ten. This specimen belongs to a study of T and B cells in COVID-19 patients. As for the study in general: COVID-19 patients gave peripheral blood either during active infection or after recovery. Active-infection patients were older, median around 62 years, than recovered patients, median approximately 35 years. The study, taken as a whole, reports: Patients with COVID-19 reportedly showed strongly skewed T cell receptor beta variable and joining gene usage. Active COVID-19 showed highly clonal TRB repertoires; recovery showed diversity and richness above healthy donors.

CDR1 SGHKS and CDR2 YYEKEE come from the germline V gene (reference sequence). The CDR3 contains 14 residues. With 4 bases removed from V and 4 bases from J, the gap between germline ends came to 14 bases. Source material: blood. The chain carries TRBV5-5 and TRBJ2-5; no firm D call. This clonotype was sampled from a human donor who had recovered from COVID-19. CDR3 nucleotides: TGTGCCAGCAGCCCGGACCCGTGGGCAGAGACCCAGTACTTC. Residues: CASSPDPWAETQYF.